The 4 T cell receptor beta chains below come from one sample, sequenced in a study of cytomegalovirus exposure and HLA in healthy donors. PCR amplification relied on 60 Vbeta primers (plus 13 Jbeta primers). Profiled with immunoSEQ multiplex PCR; TCRdb holds only in-frame clones, not every one. The sample carries roughly 200,000 clones, over 65% recorded once. Sequencing input: PBMCs. Receptors originate from a woman in her thirties in good health and CMV-seronegative.

The V call is TRBV7-2, the J call TRBJ2-5, with 9 bases that match TRBD1. The J segment lost 3 bases and the V segment lost 5 bases, leaving 7 bases of the junction unmatched. Germline lookup yields CDR1 SGHTA and CDR2 FQGNSA. This CDR3 is built from 15 residues. CDR3 DNA sequence: TGTGCCAGCAGCCCTCGCGGGACAGGGAAAGAGACCCAGTACTTC. It yields the protein CASSPRGTGKETQYF. Looking up the rest from reference TRBV7-2 and TRBJ2-5 gives the full variable domain: GAGVSQSPSNKVTEKGKDVELRCDPISGHTALYWYRQSLGQGLEFLIYFQGNSAPDKSGLPSDRFSAERTGGSVSTLTIQRTQQEDSAVYLCASSPRGTGKETQYFGPGTRLLVL.

This chain connects TRBV19 to TRBJ1-6; D gene unclear. Germline V gene data show CDR1 as LNHDA and CDR2 as SQIVND (reference sequence). The germline V and J ends were trimmed by 5 bases and 0 bases, with 5 bases remaining between them. The CDR3 runs to 14 residues. CDR3 loop: CASSFSSYNSPLHF. The CDR3 DNA follows: TGTGCCAGTAGTTTCAGCTCCTATAATTCACCCCTCCACTTT.

This chain links TRBV7-2 with TRBJ1-2; D is unclear. Germline-derived CDR1 and CDR2 are SGHTA and FQGNSA. This CDR3 is built from 15 residues. Trimming pared 2 bases from V and 4 bases from J, leaving 14 bases between. As DNA, the CDR3 is TGTGCCAGCAGCTTATATGAGGGAATTCGCTATGGCTACACCTTC. Encoded protein: CASSLYEGIRYGYTF.

The chain has TRBV4-2 and TRBJ1-2; tentatively, D is TRBD1 (6 bases). V was trimmed by 0 bases and J by 1 base, leaving 18 bases between them. This CDR3 spans 18 amino acids. CDR1 LGHNA and CDR2 YNFKEQ come from the germline V gene. The CDR3 here is CASSQDEGEGHFNYGYTF. CDR3 nucleotide sequence: TGTGCCAGCAGCCAAGACGAAGGGGAGGGACACTTTAACTATGGCTACACCTTC.